These 20 T cell receptor beta chains came from one sample sequenced in a study of Ad26.COV2.S vaccination and SARS-CoV-2 variants. Documented treatment: around 19 received Ad26.COV2.S at low or high dose, single or two shots; roughly five received placebo; per-sample allocation not given. Material that was analyzed had been drawn on day 63 after the first vaccine or placebo injection. Repertoires were generated with immunoSEQ multiplex PCR, while TCRdb's copy carries only in-frame clones and drops some. Of hundreds of thousands of clones in the sample, 85% to 90% are singletons; the top ten hold roughly 2.5%. Specimen: peripheral blood, collected in a trial of Ad26.COV2.S vaccine versus placebo. All receptors come from a person between 18 and 65 years old who received the Ad26.COV2.S COVID-19 vaccine or a placebo.

The CDR3 sequence: CSASVWTGANYEQYF. The CDR3 DNA reads as TGCAGTGCTAGTGTGTGGACAGGGGCGAACTACGAGCAGTACTTC. The chain links TRBV20-1 to TRBJ2-7; 9 nucleotides match TRBD1. Germline trimming cut 3 bases from V and 3 bases from J; bases unmatched to any gene: 9. Per germline, CDR1 DFQATT and CDR2 SNEGSKA (reference sequence). The length of the CDR3 is 15 residues.

The V gene is TRBV7-2, the J gene TRBJ2-5, with 8 nucleotides matching TRBD1. Unmatched junction bases numbered 7, after V lost 5 bases and J lost 5 bases. Looked up from germline, CDR1 is SGHTA and CDR2 is FQGNSA. The CDR3 extends over 14 amino acids. In DNA, the CDR3 is TGTGCCAGCAGCCAAAGACAGGGGCGGGAGACCCAGTACTTC. Encoded protein: CASSQRQGRETQYF.

This chain uses TRBV9 with TRBJ1-2; the D is unclear. Germline CDR1 reads SGDLS; CDR2 reads YYNGEE. Between the trimmed V and J ends, which lost 1 base and 2 bases, there was a span of 12 bases. This CDR3 is 15 amino acids long. DNA of the CDR3: TGTGCCAGCAGCGTAAGTTCAGGAGGGAACTATGGCTACACCTTC. This encodes CASSVSSGGNYGYTF.

This chain uses TRBV6-5 with TRBJ2-1, with 8 bases that match TRBD2. Germline V gives CDR1 MNHEY, CDR2 SVGAGI. The CDR3 totals 13 residues. With 10 bases clipped from V and 3 bases from J, the junction kept 5 bases outside the gene matches. The CDR3 spells CATRGGRYNEQFF. DNA of the CDR3: TGTGCCACCCGGGGGGGGCGCTACAATGAGCAGTTCTTC.

Written as DNA, the CDR3 is TGTGCCAGCAGCCCACACAGGGAGGGTCAGCCCCAGCATTTT. Amino acid sequence: CASSPHREGQPQHF. This rearrangement joins TRBV7-6 to TRBJ1-5, with D perhaps TRBD1 (6 bases). The germline CDR1 and CDR2 sequences are SGHVS and FNYEAQ. V shed 5 bases and J shed 6 bases, with 14 bases lying between them. The CDR3 is 14 amino acids.

V usage is TRBV27 and J usage is TRBJ2-3, with TRBD2 identical over 8 bases. V lost 6 bases to trimming and J lost 4 bases; unmatched junction nucleotides: 3. Germline assignment: CDR1 MNHEY and CDR2 SMNVEV (reference sequence). The CDR3 is made up of 13 amino acids. As DNA, the CDR3 is TGTGCCAGCAGAGCGGGAGTCCCAGATACGCAGTATTTT. It is translated as CASRAGVPDTQYF.

The chain combines TRBV11-3 with TRBJ2-1; the D gene is possibly TRBD1 (5 bases). Trimming removed 7 bases at V and 14 bases at J, with 24 bases between. This CDR3 contains 14 residues. The germline CDR1 and CDR2 sequences are SGHNT and YENEEA. CDR3 sequence: CASTLDPTAPGKFF. The CDR3, as DNA: TGTGCCAGCACCCTAGACCCGACAGCCCCAGGGAAGTTCTTC.

In regard to this clone: The same CDR3 also results from other DNA sequences found in this sample. The V call is TRBV9, the J call TRBJ1-6; D possibly corresponds to TRBD1 (5 bases). The V and J ends lost 1 base and 0 bases respectively, with 8 bases between them. Germline CDR1 is SGDLS and CDR2 is YYNGEE. This CDR3 region has 16 residues. This CDR3 reads CASSVRGSSYNSPLHF. Here the CDR3 DNA reads TGTGCCAGCAGCGTACGGGGCAGCTCCTATAATTCACCCCTCCACTTT.

The J gene is TRBJ2-7, the V gene TRBV12-3 or TRBV12-4; weak D call: TRBD1 (5 bases). The CDR3 runs 13 residues. V was trimmed by 3 bases and J by 6 bases, leaving 12 bases between them. The CDR3, as DNA: TGTGCCAGCAGTTTTGGGCAGGGAACCGAGCAGTACGTC. It encodes CASSFGQGTEQYV.

The chain uses TRBV2 and TRBJ2-7; D ambiguous. V lost 5 bases to trimming and J lost 5 bases, with 10 bases between them. The CDR3 runs 12 residues. Germline V gene lookup returns CDR1 SNHLY and CDR2 FYNNEI. In DNA, the CDR3 is TGTGCCAGCAGTATCGGCAGCAACGAGCAGTACGTC. It is translated as CASSIGSNEQYV.

The chain employs TRBV19 and TRBJ1-5; unclear D gene. The germline gives CDR1 LNHDA, CDR2 SQIVND (reference sequence). This CDR3 comprises 13 residues. V lost 3 bases to trimming and J lost 9 bases, with 12 bases between them. The CDR3 loop reads CASSIEPASPQHF. The DNA for the CDR3 is TGTGCCAGTAGTATTGAGCCGGCGTCGCCCCAGCATTTT. Full variable domain (outside the CDR3, taken from reference TRBV19 and TRBJ1-5): DGGITQSPKYLFRKEGQNVTLSCEQNLNHDAMYWYRQDPGQGLRLIYYSQIVNDFQKGDIAEGYSVSREKKESFPLTVTSAQKNPTAFYLCASSIEPASPQHFGDGTRLSIL.

The CDR3 here is CASISLGVNYGYTF. CDR3 nucleotides: TGTGCCAGCATATCCCTAGGGGTTAACTATGGCTACACCTTC. V usage is TRBV28 and J usage is TRBJ1-2; the D gene is possibly TRBD1 (5 bases). V dropped 7 bases and J dropped 1 base, with 13 bases sitting between them. Germline CDR1 MDHEN, CDR2 SYDVKM. The CDR3 is 14 amino acids.

This CDR3 reads CATPDRADPYEQYF. The CDR3 DNA reads as TGTGCCACCCCGGATCGAGCAGACCCCTACGAGCAGTACTTC. The rearrangement joins TRBV21-1 to TRBJ2-7. TRBV21-1 corresponds to a pseudogene. This CDR3 is 14 amino acids long.

In this sample, this clone turned up once. The V and J genes are TRBV19 and TRBJ1-1, with D perhaps matching TRBD1 (6 bases). The V and J ends lost 9 bases and 6 bases respectively, with 29 bases between them. CDR1 is LNHDA, CDR2 SQIVND, per germline (reference sequence). The CDR3 totals 17 residues. CDR3 protein: CASHEWDKGNLFSEAFF. In DNA, the CDR3 is TGTGCCAGCCATGAATGGGACAAGGGAAATTTGTTCTCTGAAGCTTTCTTT. The full variable domain, with the rest looked up from reference TRBV19 and TRBJ1-1, is DGGITQSPKYLFRKEGQNVTLSCEQNLNHDAMYWYRQDPGQGLRLIYYSQIVNDFQKGDIAEGYSVSREKKESFPLTVTSAQKNPTAFYLCASHEWDKGNLFSEAFFGQGTRLTVV.

The genes are TRBV27 and TRBJ2-1; 9 nucleotides agree with TRBD2. V gave up 2 bases and J gave up 4 bases; unmatched junction bases: 0. Germline V gene sequence: CDR1 MNHEY, CDR2 SMNVEV (reference sequence). CDR3 length: 14 amino acids. CDR3 sequence: CASSLSGRYNEQFF. CDR3 nucleotides: TGTGCCAGCAGTTTAAGCGGGAGGTACAATGAGCAGTTCTTC.

J is TRBJ2-1 and V is TRBV9, with 11 bases lining up with TRBD2. Trimming removed 1 base from V and 4 bases from J; junction bases left unmatched: 7. This CDR3 is 17 amino acids long. The germline V gene encodes CDR1 SGDLS and CDR2 YYNGEE. CDR3 sequence (DNA): TGTGCCAGCAGCGTAAGGGGGACTAGCGGAGTTTACAATGAGCAGTTCTTC. It encodes CASSVRGTSGVYNEQFF. The variable domain in full, with the rest retrieved from reference TRBV9 and TRBJ2-1, is DSGVTQTPKHLITATGQRVTLRCSPRSGDLSVYWYQQSLDQGLQFLIQYYNGEERAKGNILERFSAQQFPDLHSELNLSSLELGDSALYFCASSVRGTSGVYNEQFFGPGTRLTVL.

The chain carries TRBV9 and TRBJ2-2; D is uncertain. Per germline, CDR1 SGDLS and CDR2 YYNGEE. CDR3 length: 15 amino acids. Trimming took off 4 bases at V and 1 base at J, with 11 bases between the two ends. The chain's CDR3 is CASSPSVRNTGELFF. CDR3 coding DNA: TGTGCCAGCAGCCCCTCCGTGAGGAACACCGGGGAGCTGTTTTTT.

The rearrangement links TRBV10-3 to TRBJ2-3; D might be TRBD1 (5 bases). The CDR3 runs to 15 residues. V gave up 4 bases and J gave up 0 bases, with 11 bases separating them. Germline-derived CDR1 and CDR2 are ENHRY and SYGVKD. CDR3 nucleotides: TGTGCCATCAGTGCCAGGGATTCTAGCACAGATACGCAGTATTTT. Its protein product is CAISARDSSTDTQYF.

J is TRBJ1-2 and V is TRBV13; D ambiguous. V dropped 0 bases and J dropped 7 bases, with 12 bases sitting between them. CDR1 and CDR2 from the germline V gene are PRHDT and FYEKMQ (reference sequence). The CDR3 extends over 14 amino acids. The CDR3 nucleotides read TGTGCCAGCAGCTTAGGTCGGCGCGGGGTTGGCTACACCTTC. Translation: CASSLGRRGVGYTF.

The V call is TRBV7-2, the J call TRBJ1-2, with D possibly TRBD1 on 5 matching bases. The V end lost 2 bases, the J end lost 5 bases, and 18 bases lay between the germline ends. The CDR3 spans 16 residues. Germline lookup yields CDR1 SGHTA and CDR2 FQGNSA. The CDR3 nucleotides read TGTGCCAGCAGCTTAAAGACAGCTTCTTACTCATATGGCTACACCTTC. Its translation: CASSLKTASYSYGYTF.